At least ten counts were recorded for the clone carrying this TCR beta chain. Its antigen is still unknown. The CDR3 spans 13 residues. The V gene's germline CDR1 is SQVTM and CDR2 ANQGSEA. Trimming cost V 3 bases and J 5 bases, with 13 bases left between them. Researchers isolated at least 7 million PBMCs per sample. The data were obtained in a study of blood T cells in healthy people across ages. The study, taken as a whole, reports: Observed TCR beta diversity showed a strong correlation with the percentage of naive T cells as measured by flow cytometry.

Next came a second PCR, run for about 7 to 12 cycles, which used a sample-barcoded 5' primer along with a J-beta primer mix. CDR3-containing paired-end reads numbered at least 2.5 million in each sample. TCRdb called the 5' RACE reads again in MiXCR, with one record for every CDR3 protein. The data contain 550,000 to 800,000 distinct CDR3 sequences, about 34% of them singletons. The rearrangement uses TRBV29-1 and TRBJ1-1, with a possible D match to TRBD1 (6 bases). Sequenced material: blood. This clonotype was sampled from an elderly woman in good health. Written as DNA, the CDR3 is TGCAGCGTTGAGAGGGGGGGAGGAACTGAAGCTTTCTTT. This gives the protein CSVERGGGTEAFF.